A selection of T cell receptor beta chains follows, all from one sample in a study of cytomegalovirus exposure and HLA in healthy donors. The protocol was immunoSEQ multiplex PCR, while the TCRdb copy is restricted to in-frame clones and leaves out a portion. The data show some 250,000 clones, about 90% seen once. The sample consisted of PBMCs. The receptors here all came from a woman in her 30s in good health and CMV-seronegative. Each CDR3 is given with its conserved first and last residue. D genes are given only for firm matches. Rows may omit the clone size; those that give it use once, few, many or a size class.

d_call,clone_size,j_call,v_call,cdr3_nt,cdr3_aa
NA,NA,TRBJ2-5,TRBV5-1,TGCGCCAGCAGCTTGGGACTCGGGGCCCCCACCACGTACCAAGAGACCCAGTACTTC,CASSLGLGAPTTYQETQYF
TRBD2,NA,TRBJ2-3,TRBV27,TGTGCCAGCTATGGATTCGGGAGGGCAGATACGCAGTATTTT,CASYGFGRADTQYF
NA,once,TRBJ2-7,TRBV19,TGTGCCAGTAGCGAAGGGGTCCACGAGCAGTACTTC,CASSEGVHEQYF
TRBD1,NA,TRBJ2-3,TRBV27,TGTGCCAGCAGTTTAGCATGGGACAGGGAAAAGTATTTT,CASSLAWDREKYF
TRBD1,NA,TRBJ2-2,TRBV2,TGTGCCAGCAGCAACACAGGGGGCTTAGGCACCGGGGAGCTGTTTTTT,CASSNTGGLGTGELFF
NA,NA,TRBJ2-1,TRBV2,TGTGCCAGCACGACTAGTTATGAGCAGTTCTTC,CASTTSYEQFF
TRBD1,NA,TRBJ2-2,TRBV11-2,TGTGCCAGCAGCTGGACAGGGAGCACCGGGGAGCTGTTTTTT,CASSWTGSTGELFF
NA,NA,TRBJ1-5,TRBV7-2,TGTGCCAGCAGCTTAGCCAGTAGTCAGCCCCAGCATTTT,CASSLASSQPQHF
TRBD1,NA,TRBJ2-7,TRBV5-1,TGCGCCAGCAGCTTTTCCGGGACAGGCTTCCCTTTGTACGAGCAGTACTTC,CASSFSGTGFPLYEQYF
TRBD1,NA,TRBJ1-2,TRBV2,TGTGCCAGCAGTTCTTACACTGACAGGGGTTATGGCTACACCTTC,CASSSYTDRGYGYTF
TRBD1,NA,TRBJ2-2,TRBV25-1,TGTGCCAGCAGTGTACTACAGGGGAAGACCGGGGAGCTGTTTTTT,CASSVLQGKTGELFF
TRBD2,NA,TRBJ2-5,TRBV15,TGTGCCACCAGCAGTCAAAGGACTAGCGGTAAAGAGACCCAGTACTTC,CATSSQRTSGKETQYF
NA,NA,TRBJ1-2,TRBV29-1,TGCAGCGCCGAGAGTCGGACAGAACTTAACTATGGCTACACCTTC,CSAESRTELNYGYTF
NA,NA,TRBJ1-3,TRBV6-1,TGTGCCAGCATGAGCAGGACGGGGAACACCATATATTTT,CASMSRTGNTIYF
NA,once,TRBJ2-3,TRBV7-2,TGTGCCAGCAGCTCTTACCCTGGGGGGACAGATACGCAGTATTTT,CASSSYPGGTDTQYF
NA,NA,TRBJ1-5,TRBV6-1,TGTGCCAGCAGCCCGGTGGGGGTCAATCAGCCCCAGCATTTT,CASSPVGVNQPQHF
TRBD2,NA,TRBJ2-1,TRBV27,TGTGCCAGCAGTTCGGGACTAACCCACAATGAGCAGTTCTTC,CASSSGLTHNEQFF
TRBD1,NA,TRBJ1-1,TRBV2,TGTGCCAGCAGCGCTCGACAGGGGGAGGAAACTTTCTTT,CASSARQGEETFF
NA,NA,TRBJ2-5,TRBV11-2,TGTGCCAGCAGCTTAGATTGGGGCTACCAAGAGACCCAGTACTTC,CASSLDWGYQETQYF
NA,NA,TRBJ1-2,TRBV7-9,TGTGCCAGCAGCTTAGCTGGGGACCTCTATGGCTACACCTTC,CASSLAGDLYGYTF
NA,once,TRBJ2-7,TRBV7-9,TGTGCCAGCAGCTTAGAGGGGAACCACGAGCAGTACTTC,CASSLEGNHEQYF
NA,NA,TRBJ2-6,TRBV7-3,TGTGCCAGCAGCTTTGGGGGCGTCCTGACTTTC,CASSFGGVLTF
TRBD2,NA,TRBJ2-3,TRBV6-1,TGTGCCAGCAGGGAAGCGGGAGGACCGGATACGCAGTATTTT,CASREAGGPDTQYF
TRBD2,NA,TRBJ2-3,TRBV11-2,TGTGCCAGCAGCGCGACTAGCGACACAGATACGCAGTATTTT,CASSATSDTDTQYF
NA,NA,TRBJ2-5,TRBV11-2,TGTGCCAGCAGCTTAGACGGGGGTTTAGGGGAGACCCAGTACTTC,CASSLDGGLGETQYF
TRBD1,NA,TRBJ2-7,TRBV6-5,TGTGCCAGCAGTACTCGACAGGGGCGGTACGAGCAGTACTTC,CASSTRQGRYEQYF
TRBD2,NA,TRBJ2-2,TRBV7-9,TGTGCCAGCAGCAAAAGACTAGCGGAAGACACCGGGGAGCTGTTTTTT,CASSKRLAEDTGELFF
NA,NA,TRBJ1-2,TRBV6-1,TGTGCCAGCAGTGAGAGGGCAGGGAAGAACTATGGCTACACCTTC,CASSERAGKNYGYTF
NA,NA,TRBJ2-2,TRBV14,TGTGCCAGCAGACAATTAGCCGTTACCGGGGAGCTGTTTTTT,CASRQLAVTGELFF
NA,NA,TRBJ2-2,TRBV27,TGTGCCAGCAGCTCTCTTACACATGCGGGGAGAAGGGCCCCCGGGGAGCTGTTTTTT,CASSSLTHAGRRAPGELFF
NA,NA,TRBJ2-2,TRBV28,TGTGCCAGCAGTCTACCCCCACCCGGGGAGCTGTTTTTT,CASSLPPPGELFF
TRBD1,NA,TRBJ1-4,TRBV27,TGTGCCAGCAGACCCGGGACAGGGGATGAAAAACTGTTTTTT,CASRPGTGDEKLFF